This record looks at one TCR beta chain sequence and its context. As yet, its antigen is unknown. The entry originates in a study of blood T cells in healthy people across ages. Study results and caveats: PBMCs left unsorted prevented a conclusive naive versus antigen-experienced comparison.

Looked up from germline, CDR1 is SGHTA and CDR2 is FQGNSA. CDR3 length: 15 amino acids. The V end lost 3 bases, the J end lost 4 bases, and 12 bases lay between the germline ends. Healthy Russian Caucasian donors spanned ages about 6 to 90 years. A second PCR of 7 to 11 cycles used a sample-barcoded 5' primer and a J-beta primer mix. TCRdb re-called the 5' RACE reads through MiXCR, storing one row per CDR3 protein. This table holds over 1,500,000 distinct CDR3 sequences, about two fifths found once. Sequenced input: blood. The TCR sequence derives from a human donor in good health. The rearrangement uses TRBV7-2 and TRBJ1-4, with TRBD1 as a possible D gene (6 bases). The DNA for the CDR3 is TGTGCCAGCAGCTTCGCGGGGGCGAGTAATGAAAAACTGTTTTTT. This sequence encodes CASSFAGASNEKLFF. The variable domain in full, completed from reference TRBV7-2 and TRBJ1-4, reads GAGVSQSPSNKVTEKGKDVELRCDPISGHTALYWYRQSLGQGLEFLIYFQGNSAPDKSGLPSDRFSAERTGGSVSTLTIQRTQQEDSAVYLCASSFAGASNEKLFFGSGTQLSVL.